These 10 T cell receptor beta chains came from one sample sequenced in a study of graft-versus-host responses after intestinal transplantation. These receptors are not linked to any known antigen. Assay used: immunoSEQ multiplex PCR; TCRdb lists only in-frame clones, some missing. The sample yields 100,000 to 130,000 clones, about nine tenths seen once. The specimen comprised unstimulated CD4+ T cells sorted from spleen or lymph node cells, sampled before transplant. The receptors derive from a human donor who was the organ donor for an intestinal transplant.

Of note for this clone: Other DNA sequences in this specimen translate into the identical CDR3. The chain combines TRBV5-1 with TRBJ1-6; the match to TRBD1 covers 8 bases. This CDR3 has 15 amino acids. Germline V gene sequence: CDR1 SGHRS, CDR2 YFSETQ. With V trimmed by 3 bases and J by 6 bases, 5 bases remained unmatched. In DNA, the CDR3 is TGCGCCAGCAGCTCGGGACAGGCTGGTAATTCACCCCTCCACTTT. It yields the protein CASSSGQAGNSPLHF.

V is TRBV27 and J is TRBJ1-2; D is uncertain. V lost 4 bases, J lost 4 bases, and 10 bases lay in between. The length of the CDR3 is 13 residues. Germline CDR1 and CDR2: MNHEY and SMNVEV (reference sequence). The CDR3 nucleotides read TGTGCCAGCAGTTACGGGAAACCCTATGGCTACACCTTC. Protein sequence: CASSYGKPYGYTF.

This chain joins TRBV6-4 and TRBJ1-2, with 8 bases matching TRBD1. From germline, CDR1 is MRHNA and CDR2 SNTAGT. The CDR3 sequence is 15 residues long. The J segment lost 3 bases and the V segment lost 4 bases, leaving 7 bases of the junction unmatched. The CDR3 sequence: CASSVDGTGDYGYTF. In nucleotides, the CDR3 is TGTGCCAGCAGTGTCGATGGGACAGGTGACTATGGCTACACCTTC.

The chain joins TRBV7-2 to TRBJ1-5, with D tentatively TRBD1 (5 bases). Trimming removed 2 bases from V and 7 bases from J, with 9 bases in between. Per germline, CDR1 SGHTA and CDR2 FQGNSA. The CDR3 is 13 residues long. CDR3 nucleotides: TGTGCCAGCAGCTTATGGGGGGACCAGCCCCAGCATTTT. Translating gives CASSLWGDQPQHF.

Details on this clone: This CDR3 is also generated by other DNA sequences in the sample. This rearrangement joins TRBV10-3 to TRBJ1-1; tentative D call: TRBD1 (6 bases). The V end lost 6 bases, the J end lost 6 bases, and 23 bases lay between the germline ends. The CDR3 has 16 residues. CDR1 and CDR2 (germline): ENHRY, SYGVKD. The DNA of the CDR3 is TGTGCCATCAGCCCCGGGGCTGTGGGGACAAGGTCTGAAGCTTTCTTT. This sequence encodes CAISPGAVGTRSEAFF.

This chain joins TRBV9 and TRBJ2-5; TRBD2 agrees at 11 bases. The CDR3 is made up of 16 amino acids. V lost 0 bases to trimming and J lost 2 bases; unmatched junction nucleotides: 3. CDR1 and CDR2 (germline): SGDLS, YYNGEE. The CDR3 region is CASSVGVAGGQETQYF. The CDR3 DNA is TGTGCCAGCAGCGTAGGCGTAGCGGGGGGGCAAGAGACCCAGTACTTC.

This rearrangement joins TRBV6-5 to TRBJ1-1; perhaps TRBD1 as D (6 bases). From germline, CDR1 is MNHEY and CDR2 SVGAGI. The V gene lost 6 bases and the J gene lost 10 bases, with 21 bases spanning the gap. The CDR3 runs 14 residues. This CDR3 reads CASRDGQNVLAAFF. The CDR3 DNA sequence: TGTGCCAGCAGGGACGGACAGAACGTTCTAGCAGCTTTCTTT.

This chain uses TRBV5-4 with TRBJ2-3; 10 nucleotides agree with TRBD1. The CDR3 loop spans 15 amino acids. Germline loops: CDR1 SGHNT, CDR2 YYREEE (reference sequence). The V and J ends lost 4 bases and 6 bases, in that order; junction bases with no gene match: 8. CDR3 in DNA: TGTGCCAGCAGCGTGGACAGGGGGAGTATGGATACGCAGTATTTT. This sequence encodes CASSVDRGSMDTQYF.

V gene TRBV19 combines with J gene TRBJ2-1; 10 bases agree with TRBD2. The CDR3 runs 15 residues. V lost 2 bases, J lost 9 bases, and 7 bases stayed unmatched. Germline CDR1 and CDR2: LNHDA and SQIVND (reference sequence). The CDR3: CASSIKRGGPGEQFF. The DNA for the CDR3 is TGTGCCAGTAGTATAAAGCGGGGGGGCCCAGGTGAGCAGTTCTTC.

The chain links TRBV12-5 to TRBJ2-7, with D uncertain. Per germline, CDR1 LGHNT and CDR2 FRNRAP. With 6 bases removed from V and 4 bases from J, the gap between germline ends came to 7 bases. CDR3 length: 11 amino acids. As DNA, the CDR3 is TGTGCTAGTGGCCCGGCATACGAGCAGTACTTC. This sequence encodes CASGPAYEQYF. The variable domain in full, with the rest retrieved from reference TRBV12-5 and TRBJ2-7, is DARVTQTPRHKVTEMGQEVTMRCQPILGHNTVFWYRQTMMQGLELLAYFRNRAPLDDSGMPKDRFSAEMPDATLATLKIQPSEPRDSAVYFCASGPAYEQYFGPGTRLTVT.